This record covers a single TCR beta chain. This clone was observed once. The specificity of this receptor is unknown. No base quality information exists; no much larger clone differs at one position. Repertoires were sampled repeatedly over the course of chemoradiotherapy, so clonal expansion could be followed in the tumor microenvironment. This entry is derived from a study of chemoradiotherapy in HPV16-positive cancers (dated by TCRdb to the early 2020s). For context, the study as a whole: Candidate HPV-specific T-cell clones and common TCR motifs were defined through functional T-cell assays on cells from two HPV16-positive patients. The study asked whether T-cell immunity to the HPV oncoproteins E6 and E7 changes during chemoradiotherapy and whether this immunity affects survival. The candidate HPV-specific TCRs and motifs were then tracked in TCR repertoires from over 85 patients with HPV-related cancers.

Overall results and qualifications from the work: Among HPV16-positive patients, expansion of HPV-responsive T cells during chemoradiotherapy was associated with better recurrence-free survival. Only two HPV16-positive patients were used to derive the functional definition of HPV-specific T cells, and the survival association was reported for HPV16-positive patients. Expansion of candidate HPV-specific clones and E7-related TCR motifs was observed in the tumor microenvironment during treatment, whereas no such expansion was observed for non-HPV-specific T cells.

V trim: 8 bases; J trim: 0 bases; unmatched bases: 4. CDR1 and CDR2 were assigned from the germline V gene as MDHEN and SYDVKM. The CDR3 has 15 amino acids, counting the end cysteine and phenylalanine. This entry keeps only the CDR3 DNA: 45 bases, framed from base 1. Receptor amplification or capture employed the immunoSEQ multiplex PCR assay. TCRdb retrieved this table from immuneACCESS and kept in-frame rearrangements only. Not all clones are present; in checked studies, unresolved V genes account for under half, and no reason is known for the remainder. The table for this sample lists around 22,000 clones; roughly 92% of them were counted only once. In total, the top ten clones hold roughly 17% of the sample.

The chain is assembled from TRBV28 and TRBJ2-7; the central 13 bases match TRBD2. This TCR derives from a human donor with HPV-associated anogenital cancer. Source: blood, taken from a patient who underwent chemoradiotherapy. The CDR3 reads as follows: CASGTSGTSSYEQYF. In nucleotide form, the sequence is TGTGCCAGCGGGACTAGCGGGACAAGCTCCTACGAGCAGTACTTC.